Sequencing of this T cell receptor beta chain was carried out in a study of cytomegalovirus exposure and HLA in healthy donors. Overall study results and limits: A few chains tied to CMV proved CMV antigen-specific in vitro. Researchers counted 164 TCR beta chains as cytomegalovirus-associated.

About this clone itself: Its cognate antigen is unknown.

The PCR used 60 Vbeta and 13 Jbeta primers. Clones were read by immunoSEQ multiplex PCR, and TCRdb kept only the in-frame ones, dropping some. In the table there are about 140,000 clones, 73% of which are singletons. The V gene end was trimmed by 1 base and the J gene end by 3 bases; junction bases not matched to a gene: 14. The CDR3 spans 19 residues. Germline V gene sequence: CDR1 LGHNA, CDR2 YSLEER. The J gene is TRBJ1-2, the V gene TRBV4-3, with TRBD1 identical over 10 bases. Input material: PBMCs. This TCR was sampled from a woman aged 40 to 50 in good health and CMV-seronegative. This CDR3 is CASSQARRTGTGDHYGYTF. The CDR3 DNA reads as TGCGCCAGCAGCCAAGCCCGTCGAACCGGGACAGGGGATCACTATGGCTACACCTTC.